The 8 T cell receptor beta chains below were found in one sample sequenced in a study of blood T cell repertoires in COVID-19. Data came from immunoSEQ multiplex PCR; TCRdb stores just in-frame clones and leaves some out. This sample carries around 380,000 clones, roughly 86% of them seen once, and the ten largest clones take under 1.2%. Sequencing used peripheral blood. These receptors originate from a human donor with acute or convalescent COVID-19. The donor label of this sample is uncertain.

V is TRBV6-5 and J is TRBJ2-7; 7 nucleotides match TRBD1. The CDR3 has 15 residues. Losses at the gene ends were 5 bases for V and 3 bases for J; bases not matched to a gene: 10. Germline V gene sequence: CDR1 MNHEY, CDR2 SVGAGI. DNA of the CDR3: TGTGCCAGCAGTCAGGAGAGGGGGCCTTTCTACGAGCAGTACTTC. Its protein is CASSQERGPFYEQYF.

The chain employs TRBV10-3 and TRBJ1-3, with a possible D match to TRBD1 (6 bases). CDR1 ENHRY and CDR2 SYGVKD come from the germline V gene. CDR3 length: 14 residues. Trimming removed 7 bases from V and 0 bases from J, with 10 bases in between. The DNA for the CDR3 is TGTGCCATCACCGGGGACAACTCTGGAAACACCATATATTTT. Amino acid sequence: CAITGDNSGNTIYF.

The chain couples TRBV5-1 to TRBJ1-4; the D is unclear. Trimming removed 5 bases from V and 8 bases from J, with 13 bases in between. The CDR3 spans 13 residues. Germline CDR1 reads SGHRS; CDR2 reads YFSETQ. The CDR3 DNA reads as TGCGCCAGCAGGGCGAGGGTGGCCGAAAAACTGTTTTTT. Translated, it gives CASRARVAEKLFF.

The chain couples TRBV3-1 (or the pseudogene TRBV3-2) to TRBJ1-2; 7 positions match TRBD1. The germline V gene has CDR1 LGHDT and CDR2 YNNKEL (reference sequence). The CDR3 is 16 residues long. V lost 2 bases and J lost 2; bases outside the gene matches: 8. This CDR3 is CASSQRDSPSNYGYTF. The CDR3 nucleotides are TGTGCCAGCAGCCAACGGGACAGTCCGTCCAACTATGGCTACACCTTC.

The V and J genes are TRBV29-1 and TRBJ2-2; D gene ambiguous. Germline V gene data show CDR1 as SQVTM and CDR2 as ANQGSEA. The CDR3 is 12 residues long. The germline V and J ends were trimmed by 5 bases and 1 base, with 5 bases remaining between them. The CDR3 here is CSVHQNTGELFF. As DNA, the CDR3 is TGCAGCGTTCATCAGAACACCGGGGAGCTGTTTTTT.

The genes are TRBV7-8 and TRBJ1-5; possible D gene TRBD1, 5 bases. Germline lookup yields CDR1 SGHVS and CDR2 FQNEAQ. The germline V and J ends were trimmed by 5 bases and 3 bases, with 11 bases remaining between them. There are 14 residues in the CDR3. The CDR3 loop is CASSVTGFNQPQHF. The CDR3 nucleotides read TGTGCCAGCAGCGTAACAGGATTCAATCAGCCCCAGCATTTT. Complete variable domain (other parts from reference TRBV7-8 and TRBJ1-5): GAGVSQSPRYKVAKRGQDVALRCDPISGHVSLFWYQQALGQGPEFLTYFQNEAQLDKSGLPSDRFFAERPEGSVSTLKIQRTQQEDSAVYLCASSVTGFNQPQHFGDGTRLSIL.

In its sample, this clone was seen once. The chain carries TRBV19 and TRBJ2-1; TRBD1 might be the D (6 bases). The ends were cut back, 4 bases at V and 8 bases at J, with 15 bases in the middle. CDR3 length: 14 amino acids. Germline V lookup: CDR1 LNHDA, CDR2 SQIVND (reference sequence). The chain's CDR3 is CASSKRAGDDEQFF. Here the CDR3 DNA reads TGTGCCAGTAGTAAGAGGGCAGGGGATGATGAGCAGTTCTTC.

J is TRBJ1-2 and V is TRBV6-5; 8 bases match TRBD1. CDR1 and CDR2 (germline): MNHEY, SVGAGI. CDR3 length: 14 amino acids. The ends lost 5 bases at V and 1 base at J; junction bases unmatched: 3. As DNA, the CDR3 is TGTGCCAGCAGTCCGGACAGGGATAACTATGGCTACACCTTC. It codes for CASSPDRDNYGYTF.